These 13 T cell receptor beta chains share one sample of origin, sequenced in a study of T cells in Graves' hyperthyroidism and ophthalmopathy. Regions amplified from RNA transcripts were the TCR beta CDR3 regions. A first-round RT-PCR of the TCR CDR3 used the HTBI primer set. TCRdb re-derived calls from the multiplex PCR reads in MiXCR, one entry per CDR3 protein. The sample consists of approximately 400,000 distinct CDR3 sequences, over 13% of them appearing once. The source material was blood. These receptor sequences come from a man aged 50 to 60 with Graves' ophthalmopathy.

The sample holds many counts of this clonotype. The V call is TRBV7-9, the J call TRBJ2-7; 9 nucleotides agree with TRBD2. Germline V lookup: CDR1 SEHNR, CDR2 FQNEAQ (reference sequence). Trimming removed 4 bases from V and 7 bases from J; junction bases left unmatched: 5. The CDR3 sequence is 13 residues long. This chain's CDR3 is CASSSTSGPEQYF. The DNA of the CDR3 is TGTGCCAGCAGCTCCACTAGCGGGCCAGAGCAGTACTTC.

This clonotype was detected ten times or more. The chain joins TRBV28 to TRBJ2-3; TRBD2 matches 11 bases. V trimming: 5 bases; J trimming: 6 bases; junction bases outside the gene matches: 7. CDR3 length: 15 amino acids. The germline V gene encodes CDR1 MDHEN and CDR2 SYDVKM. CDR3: CASSTLAGGLDTQYF. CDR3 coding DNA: TGTGCCAGCAGTACTCTAGCGGGAGGTCTGGATACGCAGTATTTT.

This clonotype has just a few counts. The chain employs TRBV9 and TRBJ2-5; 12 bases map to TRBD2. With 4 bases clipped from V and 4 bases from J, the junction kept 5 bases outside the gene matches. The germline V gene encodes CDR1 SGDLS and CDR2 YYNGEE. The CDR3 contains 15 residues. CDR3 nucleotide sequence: TGTGCCAGCAGCCCCGGACTAGCGGGGACAGAGACCCAGTACTTC. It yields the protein CASSPGLAGTETQYF. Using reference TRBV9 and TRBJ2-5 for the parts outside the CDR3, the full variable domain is DSGVTQTPKHLITATGQRVTLRCSPRSGDLSVYWYQQSLDQGLQFLIQYYNGEERAKGNILERFSAQQFPDLHSELNLSSLELGDSALYFCASSPGLAGTETQYFGPGTRLLVL.

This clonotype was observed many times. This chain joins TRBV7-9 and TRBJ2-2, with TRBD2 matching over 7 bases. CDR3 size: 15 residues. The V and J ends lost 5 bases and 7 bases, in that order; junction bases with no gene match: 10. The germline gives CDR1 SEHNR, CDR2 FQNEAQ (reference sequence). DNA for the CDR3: TGTGCCAGCAGCCCGGGACTAAGGGGCATCGGGGAGCTGTTTTTT. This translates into CASSPGLRGIGELFF.

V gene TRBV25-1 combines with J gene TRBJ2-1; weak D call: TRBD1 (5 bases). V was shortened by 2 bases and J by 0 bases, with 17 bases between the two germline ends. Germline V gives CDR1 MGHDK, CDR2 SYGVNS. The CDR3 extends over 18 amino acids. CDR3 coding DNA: TGTGCCAGCAGTGAACGGCTAAAGGGGCCTCGCTCCTACAATGAGCAGTTCTTC. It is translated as CASSERLKGPRSYNEQFF. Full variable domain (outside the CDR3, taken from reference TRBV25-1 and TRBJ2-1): EADIYQTPRYLVIGTGKKITLECSQTMGHDKMYWYQQDPGMELHLIHYSYGVNSTEKGDLSSESTVSRIRTEHFPLTLESARPSHTSQYLCASSERLKGPRSYNEQFFGPGTRLTVL.

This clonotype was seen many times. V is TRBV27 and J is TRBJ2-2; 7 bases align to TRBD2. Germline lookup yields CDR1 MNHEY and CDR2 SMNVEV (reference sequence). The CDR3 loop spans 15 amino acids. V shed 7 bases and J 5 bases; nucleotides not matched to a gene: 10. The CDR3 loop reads CASTQREGLTGELFF. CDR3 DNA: TGTGCCAGCACTCAGCGGGAAGGGCTTACCGGGGAGCTGTTTTTT.

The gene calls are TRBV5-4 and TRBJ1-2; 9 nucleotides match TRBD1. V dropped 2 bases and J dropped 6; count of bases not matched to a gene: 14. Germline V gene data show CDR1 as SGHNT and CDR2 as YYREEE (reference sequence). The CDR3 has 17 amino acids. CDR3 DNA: TGTGCCAGCAGCTTACGGGACAGGGCATCCCGGTTCCATGGCTACACCTTC. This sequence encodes CASSLRDRASRFHGYTF.

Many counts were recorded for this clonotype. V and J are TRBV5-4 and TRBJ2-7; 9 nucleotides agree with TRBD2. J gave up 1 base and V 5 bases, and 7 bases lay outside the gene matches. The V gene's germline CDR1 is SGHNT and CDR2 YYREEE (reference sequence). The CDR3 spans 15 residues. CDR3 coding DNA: TGTGCCAGCAGTTACCCTGCGGGAGGGTCCTACGAGCAGTACTTC. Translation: CASSYPAGGSYEQYF.

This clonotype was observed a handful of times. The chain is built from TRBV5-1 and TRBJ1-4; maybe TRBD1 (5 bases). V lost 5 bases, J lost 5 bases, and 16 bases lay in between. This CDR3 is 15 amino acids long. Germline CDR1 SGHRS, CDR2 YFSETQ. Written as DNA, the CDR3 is TGCGCCAGCAGGGGCACCGGGACCTTAAATGAAAAACTGTTTTTT. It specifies CASRGTGTLNEKLFF.

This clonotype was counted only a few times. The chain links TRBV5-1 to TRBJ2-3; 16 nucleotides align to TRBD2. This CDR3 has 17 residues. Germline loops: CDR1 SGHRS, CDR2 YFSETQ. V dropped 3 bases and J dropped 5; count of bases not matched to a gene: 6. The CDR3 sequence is CASSWGLAGGPGDTQYF. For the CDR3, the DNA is TGCGCCAGCAGCTGGGGACTAGCGGGAGGGCCGGGAGATACGCAGTATTTT.

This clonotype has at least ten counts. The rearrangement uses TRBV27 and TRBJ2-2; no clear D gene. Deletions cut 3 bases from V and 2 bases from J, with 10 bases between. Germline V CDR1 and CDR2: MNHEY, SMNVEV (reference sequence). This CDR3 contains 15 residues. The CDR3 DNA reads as TGTGCCAGCAGTTTCTCACCGGTAAACACCGGGGAGCTGTTTTTT. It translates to CASSFSPVNTGELFF.

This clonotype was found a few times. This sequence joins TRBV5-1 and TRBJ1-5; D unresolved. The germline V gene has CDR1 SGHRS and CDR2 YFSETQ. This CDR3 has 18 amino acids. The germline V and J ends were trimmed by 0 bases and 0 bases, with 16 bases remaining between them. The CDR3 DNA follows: TGCGCCAGCAGCTTGGTTCCGCGGACGGATGATAGCAATCAGCCCCAGCATTTT. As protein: CASSLVPRTDDSNQPQHF.

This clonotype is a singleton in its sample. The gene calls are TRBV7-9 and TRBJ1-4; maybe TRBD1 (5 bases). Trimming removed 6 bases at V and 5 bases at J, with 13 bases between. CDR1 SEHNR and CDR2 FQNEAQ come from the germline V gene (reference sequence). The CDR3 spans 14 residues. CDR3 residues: CASSRTHGNEKLFF. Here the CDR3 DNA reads TGTGCCAGCAGTAGGACACATGGAAATGAAAAACTGTTTTTT.